Below, 23 T cell receptor beta chains from the same sample are listed, as sequenced in a study of cytomegalovirus exposure and HLA in healthy donors. Primers for the PCR totalled 60 Vbeta and 13 Jbeta. The data were produced by immunoSEQ multiplex PCR, yet TCRdb's version contains in-frame clones alone and is incomplete. This sample carries more than 90,000 clones, roughly 79% of them seen once, and the ten largest clones take 0.55% to 0.65%. The sample taken for sequencing was PBMCs. Source of these receptors: a man aged 30-40 years in good health and CMV-seronegative.

The chain has TRBV6-6 and TRBJ2-5; TRBD1 matches at 9 bases. This CDR3 comprises 13 residues. J lost 4 bases, V lost 6 bases, and 3 bases had no gene match. CDR1 MNHNY and CDR2 SVGAGI come from the germline V gene (reference sequence). This CDR3 is CASRVTGGETQYF. Written as DNA, the CDR3 is TGTGCCAGCAGAGTGACAGGGGGAGAGACCCAGTACTTC.

The V gene is TRBV2, the J gene TRBJ2-4; the D gene is possibly TRBD1 (6 bases). This CDR3 comprises 15 residues. CDR1 is SNHLY and CDR2 is FYNNEI in the germline V gene. V was trimmed by 4 bases and J by 2 bases, leaving 12 bases between them. The CDR3 loop reads CASSVQGKTKNIQYF. The CDR3 DNA follows: TGTGCCAGCAGTGTTCAGGGGAAAACCAAAAACATTCAGTACTTC.

The rearrangement uses TRBV18 and TRBJ2-7, with D uncertain. This CDR3 has 13 amino acids. V shed 3 bases and J shed 2 bases, with 8 bases lying between them. Germline V gene data show CDR1 as KGHSH and CDR2 as LQKENI. The CDR3: CASSPGTAYEQYV. CDR3 sequence (DNA): TGTGCCAGCTCACCTGGAACAGCCTACGAGCAGTACGTC.

This chain links TRBV7-2 with TRBJ2-1; 7 nucleotides agree with TRBD1. Germline trimming cut 4 bases from V and 8 bases from J; bases unmatched to any gene: 11. The CDR3 runs to 15 residues. Germline CDR1 reads SGHTA; CDR2 reads FQGNSA. The CDR3 here is CASSSEGAPQDEQFF. CDR3 in DNA: TGTGCCAGCAGCTCTGAGGGGGCGCCCCAGGATGAGCAGTTCTTC.

The chain uses TRBV6-1 and TRBJ1-2; 7 bases agree with TRBD1. V lost 4 bases and J lost 4; bases outside the gene matches: 9. The germline gives CDR1 MNHNS, CDR2 SASEGT. The CDR3 totals 15 residues. The CDR3 sequence: CASSVRDRSLYGYTF. The CDR3 DNA reads as TGTGCCAGCAGTGTCCGGGACAGAAGCCTCTATGGCTACACCTTC.

The chain uses TRBV5-1 and TRBJ2-1; possibly TRBD2 for D (6 bases). CDR1 is SGHRS and CDR2 is YFSETQ in the germline V gene. The length of the CDR3 is 16 residues. Trimming left V 3 bases short and J 0 bases short, with 13 bases between. Written as DNA, the CDR3 is TGCGCCAGCAGCTGGACCGCGGGAAGCTCCTACAATGAGCAGTTCTTC. Its protein is CASSWTAGSSYNEQFF.

The chain employs TRBV14 and TRBJ1-6, with TRBD1 matching 7 bases. CDR3 length: 14 amino acids. Germline V gene sequence: CDR1 SGHDN, CDR2 FVKESK. Trimming took 0 bases from V and 9 from J; bases not matched to a gene: 2. As DNA, the CDR3 is TGTGCCAGCAGCCAAGAAACAGGGGTTTCACCCCTCCACTTT. As protein: CASSQETGVSPLHF. The full variable domain, rest sourced from reference TRBV14 and TRBJ1-6, is EAGVTQFPSHSVIEKGQTVTLRCDPISGHDNLYWYRRVMGKEIKFLLHFVKESKQDESGMPNNRFLAERTGGTYSTLKVQPAELEDSGVYFCASSQETGVSPLHFGNGTRLTVT.

The chain recombines TRBV27 with TRBJ2-5, with a tentative D call TRBD2 (6 bases). The CDR3 length is 14 residues. Trimming cost V 5 bases and J 2 bases, with 12 bases left between them. Germline assignment: CDR1 MNHEY and CDR2 SMNVEV (reference sequence). The chain's CDR3 is CASSPGLLQETQYF. The DNA of the CDR3 is TGTGCCAGCAGTCCGGGACTTTTACAAGAGACCCAGTACTTC.

This chain uses TRBV27 with TRBJ2-5, with 15 bases matching TRBD2. V gave up 6 bases and J gave up 5 bases; unmatched junction bases: 4. Germline CDR1 and CDR2: MNHEY and SMNVEV (reference sequence). The CDR3 runs 15 residues. Written as DNA, the CDR3 is TGTGCCAGCAGCCTGGGGACTAGCGGGAGGGAGACCCAGTACTTC. It specifies CASSLGTSGRETQYF.

The rearrangement joins TRBV29-1 to TRBJ2-5; 8 nucleotides line up with TRBD1. The CDR3 extends over 12 amino acids. The J segment lost 5 bases and the V segment lost 4 bases, leaving 3 bases of the junction unmatched. Germline loops: CDR1 SQVTM, CDR2 ANQGSEA. The chain's CDR3 is CSVVRGPETQYF. DNA for the CDR3: TGCAGCGTTGTCAGGGGGCCGGAGACCCAGTACTTC.

The chain links TRBV29-1 to TRBJ1-2, with 10 bases identical to TRBD1. V lost 7 bases to trimming and J lost 6 bases; unmatched junction nucleotides: 8. CDR3 size: 13 residues. Germline-derived CDR1 and CDR2 are SQVTM and ANQGSEA. For the CDR3, the DNA is TGCAGCGCACATCCCGGGACAGGGGATGGCTACACCTTC. Encoded protein: CSAHPGTGDGYTF.

V gene TRBV5-8 combines with J gene TRBJ1-5; the match to TRBD1 covers 9 bases. CDR1 and CDR2 (germline): SGHTS, YDEGEE. J was trimmed by 4 bases and V by 0 bases; bases with no gene match: 5. There are 16 residues in the CDR3. The CDR3 nucleotides are TGTGCCAGCAGCTTGGAAGGACAGGGGTATAATCAGCCCCAGCATTTT. Its translation is CASSLEGQGYNQPQHF. The full variable domain, completed using reference TRBV5-8 and TRBJ1-5, is EAGVTQSPTHLIKTRGQQATLRCSPISGHTSVYWYQQALGLGLQFLLWYDEGEERNRGNFPPRFSGRQFPNYSSELNVNALELEDSALYLCASSLEGQGYNQPQHFGDGTRLSIL.

This clone was seen a single time. V usage is TRBV4-3 and J usage is TRBJ2-1; weak D call: TRBD1 (6 bases). Between the trimmed V and J ends, which lost 0 bases and 5 bases, there was a span of 14 bases. The CDR3 has 16 residues. The germline V gene has CDR1 LGHNA and CDR2 YSLEER. The CDR3 loop reads CASSQDPSRDNNEQFF. In DNA, the CDR3 is TGCGCCAGCAGCCAAGATCCGAGCAGGGACAACAATGAGCAGTTCTTC.

DNA for the CDR3: TGTGCCAGCAGTTTAACAGGGTTTCTAAATGAAAAACTGTTTTTT. Amino acids: CASSLTGFLNEKLFF. The chain combines TRBV27 with TRBJ1-4; TRBD1 is a possible D gene (6 bases). The V and J ends lost 2 bases and 5 bases respectively, with 12 bases between them. CDR1 is MNHEY, CDR2 SMNVEV, per germline (reference sequence). The CDR3 extends over 15 amino acids.

The chain combines TRBV5-1 with TRBJ1-1; possible D gene TRBD1, 5 bases. Trimming left V 0 bases short and J 3 bases short, with 9 bases between. Germline lookup yields CDR1 SGHRS and CDR2 YFSETQ. The CDR3 contains 14 residues. The CDR3 is CASSLDGGYTEAFF. CDR3 nucleotides: TGCGCCAGCAGCTTGGACGGGGGATACACTGAAGCTTTCTTT. Filled out from reference TRBV5-1 and TRBJ1-1, the complete variable domain reads KAGVTQTPRYLIKTRGQQVTLSCSPISGHRSVSWYQQTPGQGLQFLFEYFSETQRNKGNFPGRFSGRQFSNSRSEMNVSTLELGDSALYLCASSLDGGYTEAFFGQGTRLTVV.

This sequence joins TRBV9 and TRBJ2-3; TRBD1 matches at 8 bases. Trimming at V came to 3 bases and at J to 1 base, leaving 7 bases not matched to a gene. Germline assignment: CDR1 SGDLS and CDR2 YYNGEE. The CDR3 has 16 amino acids. CDR3 in DNA: TGTGCCAGCAGCGCCGACAGGGGCCGAGGCACAGATACGCAGTATTTT. Encoded protein: CASSADRGRGTDTQYF.

This clone was recorded a few times. The V call is TRBV5-6, the J call TRBJ1-2; TRBD1 is a possible D gene (6 bases). Trimming removed 0 bases at V and 7 bases at J, with 13 bases between. Per the germline V gene, CDR1 is SGHDT and CDR2 is YYEEEE. CDR3 size: 14 residues. The CDR3 loop is CASSLGQAAGGYTF. The CDR3 DNA sequence: TGTGCCAGCAGCTTGGGACAGGCGGCCGGTGGCTACACCTTC.

This clone showed up just a few times. The V call is TRBV5-1, the J call TRBJ1-1, with D uncertain. Trimming cost V 1 base and J 1 base, with 11 bases left between them. Germline V gene lookup returns CDR1 SGHRS and CDR2 YFSETQ. The CDR3 runs 15 residues. In nucleotides, the CDR3 is TGCGCCAGCAGCTTGTATCCCGGGGAGAACACTGAAGCTTTCTTT. Translating gives CASSLYPGENTEAFF. Full variable domain (remainder filled in from reference TRBV5-1 and TRBJ1-1): KAGVTQTPRYLIKTRGQQVTLSCSPISGHRSVSWYQQTPGQGLQFLFEYFSETQRNKGNFPGRFSGRQFSNSRSEMNVSTLELGDSALYLCASSLYPGENTEAFFGQGTRLTVV.

This clone turned up a few times. V usage is TRBV29-1 and J usage is TRBJ2-2, with D maybe TRBD2 (5 bases). The germline V gene encodes CDR1 SQVTM and CDR2 ANQGSEA. Trimming stripped 6 bases from V and 4 bases from J, with 12 bases between. This CDR3 contains 13 residues. CDR3 amino acids: CSVNVRATGELFF. In nucleotides, the CDR3 is TGCAGCGTCAACGTGAGGGCCACCGGGGAGCTGTTTTTT.

The chain couples TRBV7-8 to TRBJ2-7; no firm D call. V was trimmed by 0 bases and J by 2 bases, leaving 14 bases between them. Germline V gene data show CDR1 as SGHVS and CDR2 as FQNEAQ. This CDR3 comprises 16 residues. Here the CDR3 reads CASSLAFKAGTYEQYF. As DNA, the CDR3 is TGTGCCAGCAGCTTAGCGTTTAAGGCAGGCACCTACGAGCAGTACTTC.

The chain recombines TRBV6-5 with TRBJ2-1; D may be TRBD2 (5 bases). Trimming shortened V by 0 bases and J by 9 bases, and 15 bases separated the two germline ends. This CDR3 has 15 residues. Germline-derived CDR1 and CDR2 are MNHEY and SVGAGI. The CDR3 reads CASSYSTLEGGEQFF. CDR3 bases: TGTGCCAGCAGTTACTCGACTCTAGAAGGAGGTGAGCAGTTCTTC.

J is TRBJ2-3 and V is TRBV11-2; D is possibly TRBD1 (5 bases). Germline lookup yields CDR1 SGHAT and CDR2 FQNNGV. This CDR3 comprises 13 residues. V gave up 1 base and J gave up 5 bases, with 7 bases separating them. As DNA, the CDR3 is TGTGCCAGCAGCTTAGTAGGGGTAGATACGCAGTATTTT. This codes for CASSLVGVDTQYF.

The gene calls are TRBV9 and TRBJ2-2, with 7 positions matching TRBD2. Per the germline V gene, CDR1 is SGDLS and CDR2 is YYNGEE. Trimming took 2 bases from V and 7 from J; bases not matched to a gene: 5. This CDR3 has 14 residues. In nucleotides, the CDR3 is TGTGCCAGCAGCGTCAGCGGGGTGGGCGGGGAGCTGTTTTTT. Translation gives CASSVSGVGGELFF. The whole variable domain, remainder taken from reference TRBV9 and TRBJ2-2, is DSGVTQTPKHLITATGQRVTLRCSPRSGDLSVYWYQQSLDQGLQFLIQYYNGEERAKGNILERFSAQQFPDLHSELNLSSLELGDSALYFCASSVSGVGGELFFGEGSRLTVL.